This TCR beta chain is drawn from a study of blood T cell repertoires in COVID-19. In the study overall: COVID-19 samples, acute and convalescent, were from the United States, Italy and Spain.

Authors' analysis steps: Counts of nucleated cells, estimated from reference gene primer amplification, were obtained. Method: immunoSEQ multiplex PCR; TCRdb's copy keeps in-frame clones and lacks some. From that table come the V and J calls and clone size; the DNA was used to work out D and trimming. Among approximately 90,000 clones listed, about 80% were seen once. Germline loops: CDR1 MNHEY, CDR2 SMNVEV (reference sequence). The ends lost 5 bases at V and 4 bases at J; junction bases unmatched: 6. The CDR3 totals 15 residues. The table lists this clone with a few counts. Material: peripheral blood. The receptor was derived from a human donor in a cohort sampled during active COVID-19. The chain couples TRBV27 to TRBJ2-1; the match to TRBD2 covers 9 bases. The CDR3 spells CASSRSSGAYNEQFF. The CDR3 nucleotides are TGTGCCAGCAGTCGTTCTAGCGGGGCTTACAATGAGCAGTTCTTC.